These 32 T cell receptor beta chains share one sample of origin, sequenced in a study of regulatory T cells in long-lasting Graves disease. The time point is: persistent/refractory GD, antithyroid drugs over 5 years with positive TRAb. From PBMCs, RNA was extracted and then used to make the TCR library. HTBI primers from iRepertoire and Arm-PCR of CDR3 regions yielded the TCR beta libraries. A single record per CDR3 protein comes from TCRdb applying MiXCR to the multiplex PCR reads. The table shows 300,000 to 500,000 distinct CDR3 sequences, with about a fifth occurring only once. The sequenced sample was peripheral blood mononuclear cells (PBMCs), obtained when the disease was refractory, from a patient treated with antithyroid drugs. The receptors come from a female donor with Graves disease.

Turning to this clonotype: Mismatch with germline at one junction end may stem from a read error. The CDR3 protein is CASSLGTDYDYTF. As DNA, the CDR3 is TGTGCCAGCAGCCTCGGGACGGACTATGACTACACCTTC. The V gene is TRBV5-6, the J gene TRBJ1-2; D may be TRBD1 (5 bases). Germline CDR1 reads SGHDT; CDR2 reads YYEEEE. This CDR3 contains 13 residues. Full variable domain (rest looked up from reference TRBV5-6 and TRBJ1-2): DAGVTQSPTHLIKTRGQQVTLRCSPKSGHDTVSWYQQALGQGPQFIFQYYEEEERQRGNFPDRFSGHQFPNYSSELNVNALLLGDSALYLCASSLGTDYDYTFGSGTRLTVV.

This clonotype was detected a few times. The chain uses TRBV9 and TRBJ2-3; 8 bases fit TRBD2. The CDR3 runs to 16 residues. Germline-derived CDR1 and CDR2 are SGDLS and YYNGEE. J lost 2 bases, V lost 4 bases, and 9 bases had no gene match. The chain's CDR3 is CASSRRGANPTDTQYF. CDR3 DNA: TGTGCCAGCAGCCGGCGGGGGGCTAACCCCACAGATACGCAGTATTTT.

This clonotype appeared a single time. The chain combines TRBV12-3 or TRBV12-4 with TRBJ2-7, with D possibly TRBD2 on 5 matching bases. The CDR3 has 14 amino acids. V was trimmed by 3 bases and J by 2 bases, leaving 11 bases between them. The CDR3 coding sequence is TGTGCCAGCAGTTTCGGGGTAAGAACCTACGAGCAGTACTTC. Protein: CASSFGVRTYEQYF.

The chain joins TRBV19 to TRBJ1-3, with D perhaps TRBD1 (5 bases). CDR1 and CDR2 from the germline V gene are LNHDA and SQIVND (reference sequence). The CDR3 is 14 residues long. V was cut by 5 bases and J by 8 bases, with 16 bases left in between. CDR3 protein: CASSPRVRGDTIYF. The CDR3 DNA sequence: TGTGCCAGTAGTCCACGAGTCCGAGGGGACACCATATATTTT. The full variable domain, in which reference TRBV19 and TRBJ1-3 provide the parts outside the CDR3, is DGGITQSPKYLFRKEGQNVTLSCEQNLNHDAMYWYRQDPGQGLRLIYYSQIVNDFQKGDIAEGYSVSREKKESFPLTVTSAQKNPTAFYLCASSPRVRGDTIYFGEGSWLTVV.

This clonotype occurred a few times. The J gene is TRBJ1-5, the V gene TRBV6-1; D ambiguous. CDR3 length: 13 residues. Germline values: CDR1 MNHNS, CDR2 SASEGT. The germline V and J ends were trimmed by 5 bases and 9 bases, with 14 bases remaining between them. In nucleotides, the CDR3 is TGTGCCAGCAGTCCCGGACTCTCGTTGCCCCAGCATTTT. Its translation: CASSPGLSLPQHF.

Turning to this clonotype: The junction does not match germline at one end; this may be a read error. The chain joins TRBV16 to TRBJ1-2; D unclear. Germline assignment: CDR1 KGHSY and CDR2 FQNENV. CDR3 length equals 13 residues. The CDR3 protein is CASSDTPAYGHTF. For the CDR3, the DNA is TGTGCCAGCAGCGACACCCCGGCCTATGGCCACACCTTC.

In its sample, this clonotype was seen many times. At one boundary the junction diverges from the germline segment, which might be a read error. The CDR3 loop reads CASREDNSPFYGYTF. In nucleotides, the CDR3 is TGTGCCAGCAGGGAAGACAACAGCCCATTCTATGGCTACACCTTC. The V and J genes are TRBV6-1 and TRBJ1-2, with D unclear. This CDR3 spans 15 amino acids. CDR1 and CDR2 (germline): MNHNS, SASEGT.

The rearrangement links TRBV9 to TRBJ2-3; D unresolved. Trimming pared 3 bases from V and 4 bases from J, leaving 9 bases between. This CDR3 is 13 amino acids long. CDR1 SGDLS and CDR2 YYNGEE come from the germline V gene. The CDR3 region has the DNA TGTGCCAGCAGCGCCCTGGATCCAGATACGCAGTATTTT. Translation: CASSALDPDTQYF.

The table lists this clonotype with many counts. The chain employs TRBV3-1 and TRBJ2-5; unclear D gene. Trimming left V 4 bases short and J 3 bases short, with 9 bases between. Germline V gives CDR1 LGHDT, CDR2 YNNKEL (reference sequence). The CDR3 length is 13 residues. The CDR3 bases are TGTGCCAGCAGCCCTGGGTGGGAAGAGACCCAGTACTTC. This encodes CASSPGWEETQYF.

The rearrangement links TRBV7-6 to TRBJ2-2, with no clear D. In germline, CDR1 is SGHVS, CDR2 FNYEAQ. The length of the CDR3 is 15 residues. V lost 1 base, J lost 4 bases, and 10 bases lay in between. CDR3 nucleotides: TGTGCCAGCAGCTTAGGAACGGAATCCACCGGGGAGCTGTTTTTT. Translated, it gives CASSLGTESTGELFF.

The chain combines TRBV6-1 with TRBJ1-5, with a tentative D call TRBD1 (5 bases). Germline V gene data show CDR1 as MNHNS and CDR2 as SASEGT. V was pared by 10 bases and J by 6 bases, with 13 bases between. The CDR3 extends over 12 amino acids. For the CDR3, the DNA is TGTGCCACTATGGACACGAGTCAGCCCCAGCATTTT. Its translation is CATMDTSQPQHF.

The chain has TRBV5-5 and TRBJ1-1; 7 bases fit TRBD1. J lost 1 base, V lost 0 bases, and 12 bases had no gene match. This CDR3 comprises 18 residues. Germline V gene lookup returns CDR1 SGHKS and CDR2 YYEKEE (reference sequence). CDR3 bases: TGTGCCAGCAGCTTGGCGACAGGGAAGGGAGTTACGAACACTGAAGCTTTCTTT. Translated, it gives CASSLATGKGVTNTEAFF.

This clonotype occurred many times. Here the CDR3 DNA reads TGTGCCAGCAGTTCCGGACTAGCGGGAGAGGACGAGCAGTACTTC. It codes for CASSSGLAGEDEQYF. The gene calls are TRBV28 and TRBJ2-7; 13 nucleotides line up with TRBD2. J gave up 5 bases and V 4 bases, and 5 bases lay outside the gene matches. Germline V gene sequence: CDR1 MDHEN, CDR2 SYDVKM. This CDR3 contains 15 residues.

The chain links TRBV7-2 to TRBJ2-1, with 7 bases matching TRBD1. With V trimmed by 5 bases and J by 4 bases, 11 bases remained unmatched. Germline-derived CDR1 and CDR2 are SGHTA and FQGNSA. The CDR3 covers 16 residues. The CDR3 nucleotides read TGTGCCAGCAGCCAAGACAGGGTTCGGGCATACAATGAGCAGTTCTTC. Translating gives CASSQDRVRAYNEQFF.

This clonotype has ten or more counts. The genes are TRBV5-6 and TRBJ2-5; 7 bases line up with TRBD1. Germline loops: CDR1 SGHDT, CDR2 YYEEEE. The V and J ends lost 4 bases and 2 bases, in that order; junction bases with no gene match: 14. There are 17 residues in the CDR3. This chain's CDR3 is CASSIPSGTVGQETQYF. The DNA for the CDR3 is TGTGCCAGCAGCATACCCTCAGGGACAGTGGGACAAGAGACCCAGTACTTC.

This clonotype has only a few counts. V usage is TRBV30 and J usage is TRBJ1-5, with TRBD1 as a possible D gene (6 bases). This CDR3 has 15 residues. Germline loops: CDR1 GTSNPN, CDR2 SVGIG (reference sequence). The V and J ends lost 0 bases and 4 bases respectively, with 13 bases between them. CDR3 bases: TGTGCCTGGAGTGTACGGGGTAGGGGGAATCAGCCCCAGCATTTT. Its translation: CAWSVRGRGNQPQHF.

This clonotype was observed many times. This chain uses TRBV27 with TRBJ2-4; TRBD1 agrees at 7 bases. Trimming removed 8 bases from V and 6 bases from J; junction bases left unmatched: 16. The CDR3 runs to 16 residues. Germline V CDR1 and CDR2: MNHEY, SMNVEV (reference sequence). The DNA of the CDR3 is TGTGCCAGCTCGTACTCACAGGGGTCCGTCGGAAACATTCAGTACTTC. It translates to CASSYSQGSVGNIQYF.

The chain carries TRBV9 and TRBJ2-1, with D perhaps TRBD2 (6 bases). The CDR3 totals 19 residues. Germline values: CDR1 SGDLS, CDR2 YYNGEE. The V and J ends lost 0 bases and 0 bases respectively, with 19 bases between them. The CDR3 loop reads CASSVGGTSQRSSYNEQFF. CDR3 bases: TGTGCCAGCAGCGTAGGAGGAACTAGCCAGAGGAGCTCCTACAATGAGCAGTTCTTC.

The table lists this clonotype with many counts. The chain has TRBV19 and TRBJ1-1; D remains ambiguous. CDR1 and CDR2 (germline): LNHDA, SQIVND (reference sequence). This CDR3 contains 14 residues. The V and J ends lost 3 bases and 0 bases respectively, with 8 bases between them. In DNA, the CDR3 is TGTGCCAGTAGTATTCCGGGGATGAACACTGAAGCTTTCTTT. It is translated as CASSIPGMNTEAFF.

The chain carries TRBV6-8 and TRBJ2-1; maybe TRBD2 (6 bases). Per the germline V gene, CDR1 is MNHGY and CDR2 is SAAAGT. The CDR3 loop spans 17 amino acids. V shed 0 bases and J shed 3 bases, with 15 bases lying between them. CDR3 region: CASSYSLGLGVYNEQFF. The CDR3 nucleotides are TGTGCCAGCAGTTACTCGTTGGGACTTGGGGTCTACAATGAGCAGTTCTTC.

Points on this clonotype: This may stem from a read error, because a much larger clone lies one nucleotide away. The gene calls are TRBV7-8 and TRBJ1-6, with 7 bases matching TRBD1. There are 16 residues in the CDR3. CDR1 is SGHVS and CDR2 is FQNEAQ in the germline V gene. CDR3 sequence: CTSSPEGAEWYSPLHF. The CDR3, as DNA: TGTACCAGCAGCCCTGAGGGGGCCGAGTGGTATTCACCCCTCCACTTT. The full variable domain, its missing parts supplied by reference TRBV7-8 and TRBJ1-6, is GAGVSQSPRYKVAKRGQDVALRCDPISGHVSLFWYQQALGQGPEFLTYFQNEAQLDKSGLPSDRFFAERPEGSVSTLKIQRTQQEDSAVYLCTSSPEGAEWYSPLHFGNGTRLTVT.

The chain combines TRBV5-1 with TRBJ2-7; perhaps TRBD1 as D (5 bases). Germline CDR1 is SGHRS and CDR2 is YFSETQ. The ends were cut back, 3 bases at V and 2 bases at J, with 15 bases in the middle. This CDR3 has 15 amino acids. The CDR3 DNA reads TGCGCCAGCAGCTCCTCGACAGAGATCACCTACGAGCAGTACTTC. Its translation: CASSSSTEITYEQYF.

The chain couples TRBV6-2 or TRBV6-3 to TRBJ2-2, with D perhaps matching TRBD2 (5 bases). Germline V gives CDR1 MNHEY, CDR2 SVGEGT. This CDR3 region has 15 residues. V was pared by 5 bases and J by 0 bases, with 10 bases between. In DNA, the CDR3 is TGTGCCAGCAGTCTCGCGGGCGCGAACACCGGGGAGCTGTTTTTT. As protein: CASSLAGANTGELFF.

This clonotype was seen a few times. The chain couples TRBV29-1 to TRBJ1-3; D possibly corresponds to TRBD1 (5 bases). CDR3 length: 12 residues. CDR1 and CDR2 from the germline V gene are SQVTM and ANQGSEA. CDR3: CSVTASGNTIYF. The DNA for the CDR3 is TGCAGTGTGACAGCGTCTGGAAACACCATATATTTT.

In its sample, this clonotype was seen many times. V is TRBV28 and J is TRBJ1-2; D might be TRBD1 (6 bases). With 6 bases removed from V and 5 bases from J, the gap between germline ends came to 16 bases. The V gene's germline CDR1 is MDHEN and CDR2 SYDVKM. This CDR3 is 14 amino acids long. In nucleotides, the CDR3 is TGTGCCAGCAGAGACCAAACAGGGAGTTATGGCTACACCTTC. This gives the protein CASRDQTGSYGYTF.

This clonotype was detected a few times. The J gene is TRBJ2-7, the V gene TRBV15; D uncertain. The CDR3 contains 15 residues. Trimming removed 0 bases at V and 0 bases at J, with 9 bases between. The germline V gene encodes CDR1 LNHNV and CDR2 YYDKDF (reference sequence). As DNA, the CDR3 is TGTGCCACCAGCAGAGATCTCGGGCTCTCCTACGAGCAGTACTTC. Its protein product is CATSRDLGLSYEQYF.

This chain joins TRBV24-1 and TRBJ2-2; 8 bases map to TRBD2. The junction had 11 bases not matched to a gene; V was cut back by 10 bases and J by 2 bases. CDR3 length: 16 residues. Germline CDR1 reads KGHDR; CDR2 reads SFDVKD. For the CDR3, the DNA is TGTGCCACTCAACGAGGAGCGGGAGTTAACACCGGGGAGCTGTTTTTT. This sequence encodes CATQRGAGVNTGELFF.

In the case of this clonotype: This may arise from a read error, as a much more abundant clone is one base away. This sequence joins TRBV28 and TRBJ1-5, with no clear D. CDR1 is MDHEN, CDR2 SYDVKM, per germline. The CDR3 has 15 residues. The CDR3 loop is CASSPGLGVGQPRHF. CDR3 nucleotide sequence: TGTGCCAGCAGTCCTGGACTGGGCGTTGGTCAGCCCCGGCATTTT.

This clonotype was counted at least ten times. The rearrangement uses TRBV7-2 and TRBJ1-4, with 7 bases aligning to TRBD1. CDR1 and CDR2 (germline): SGHTA, FQGNSA. This CDR3 is 15 amino acids long. Trimming at V came to 1 base and at J to 6 bases, leaving 5 bases not matched to a gene. This chain's CDR3 is CASSLGDRMDEKLFF. CDR3 DNA sequence: TGTGCCAGCAGCTTAGGGGACAGAATGGATGAAAAACTGTTTTTT.

This clonotype has ten or more counts. V and J are TRBV28 and TRBJ2-7; no clear D gene. Trimming left V 4 bases short and J 5 bases short, with 9 bases between. This CDR3 is built from 12 residues. The germline V gene has CDR1 MDHEN and CDR2 SYDVKM. CDR3 DNA sequence: TGTGCCAGCAGTTCTTGGGTCCACGAGCAGTACTTC. This translates into CASSSWVHEQYF.

This clonotype was seen a single time. CDR3 coding DNA: TGTGCCAGCAGCTTGATAGACTCCTACAATGAGCAGTTCTTC. Translation gives CASSLIDSYNEQFF. V and J are TRBV7-9 and TRBJ2-1; D is undetermined. The CDR3 covers 14 residues. Trimming took off 3 bases at V and 0 bases at J, with 6 bases between the two ends. Germline values: CDR1 SEHNR, CDR2 FQNEAQ (reference sequence).

In regard to this clonotype: No conserved phenylalanine or tryptophan ends this CDR3, so it is likely a read error. V usage is TRBV7-9 and J usage is TRBJ2-5; 10 bases fit TRBD1. Germline loops: CDR1 SEHNR, CDR2 FQNEAQ (reference sequence). Trimming took 5 bases from V and 5 from J; bases not matched to a gene: 23. This CDR3 is built from 20 residues. The CDR3 region is CASSTTGTGVSATNFETQYS. The CDR3 coding sequence is TGTGCCAGCAGCACCACCGGGACAGGGGTTTCCGCCACCAATTTTGAGACCCAGTACTCC.